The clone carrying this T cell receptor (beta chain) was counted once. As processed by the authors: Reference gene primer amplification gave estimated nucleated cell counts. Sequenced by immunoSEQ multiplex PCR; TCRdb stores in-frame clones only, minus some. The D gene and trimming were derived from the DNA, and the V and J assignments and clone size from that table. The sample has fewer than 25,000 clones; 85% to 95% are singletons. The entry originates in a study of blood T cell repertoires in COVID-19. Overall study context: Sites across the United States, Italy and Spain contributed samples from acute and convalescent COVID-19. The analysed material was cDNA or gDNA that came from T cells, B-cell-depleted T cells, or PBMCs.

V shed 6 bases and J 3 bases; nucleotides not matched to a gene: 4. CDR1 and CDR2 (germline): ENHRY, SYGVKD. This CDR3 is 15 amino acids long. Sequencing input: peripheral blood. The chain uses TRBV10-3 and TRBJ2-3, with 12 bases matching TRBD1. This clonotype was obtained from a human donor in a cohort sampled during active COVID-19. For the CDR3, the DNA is TGTGCCATCAGCCCGGGACAGGGGGCTACAGATACGCAGTATTTT. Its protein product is CAISPGQGATDTQYF.